The rows below give T cell receptor beta chains drawn from one sample of a study of blood T cell repertoires in COVID-19. Libraries were prepared by immunoSEQ multiplex PCR; TCRdb keeps only in-frame clonotypes and omits some of them. Of approximately 670,000 clones in the sample, approximately 90% were seen once. The sequenced sample consisted of peripheral blood. The receptor source for this set is a young woman with acute or convalescent COVID-19. CDR3s include the opening cysteine and the closing phenylalanine or tryptophan. The order of the fields is J gene, V gene, D gene, clone size, CDR3 DNA, CDR3 protein. D genes are given only for firm matches. Only some rows state a clone size, as once, few, many or a class for expanded clones.

TRBJ1-5 | TRBV3-1/TRBV3-2 | TRBD1 | once | TGTGCCAGCAGCCAAGCCCGGGACAGGCCCATTCAGCCCCAGCATTTT | CASSQARDRPIQPQHF
TRBJ1-6 | TRBV5-5 | TRBD1 | - | TGTGCCAGCAGCTTGGGGGACAGGACCAATTCACCCCTCCACTTT | CASSLGDRTNSPLHF
TRBJ1-2 | TRBV5-5 | TRBD1 | once | TGTGCCAGCAGCTCCGTCCCGGGACAGGGGCCAGCTAACTATGGCTACACCTTC | CASSSVPGQGPANYGYTF
TRBJ1-1 | TRBV7-2 | - | - | TGTGCCAGCAGCTCCCATTACGGGGAAAGGGATAGGGACACTGAAGCTTTCTTT | CASSSHYGERDRDTEAFF
TRBJ2-4 | TRBV6-5 | - | - | TGTGCCACCAGGGAGGGGGCGCGAAACATTCAGTACTTC | CATREGARNIQYF
TRBJ1-5 | TRBV19 | - | - | TGTGCCAGTAGTTTTGACGGGGATCAGCCCCAGCATTTT | CASSFDGDQPQHF
TRBJ2-3 | TRBV12-3/TRBV12-4 | - | - | TGTGCCAGCAGTACTCGGCGGGGCGATACGCAGTATTTT | CASSTRRGDTQYF
TRBJ2-5 | TRBV7-2 | - | - | TGTGCCAGCAGCTTACTTTTCCAGGGGGGTGAGACCCAGTACTTC | CASSLLFQGGETQYF
TRBJ1-1 | TRBV7-8 | - | few | TGTGCCAGCAGCTCCCTAAACTCAGGGTCTGAAGCTTTCTTT | CASSSLNSGSEAFF
TRBJ2-4 | TRBV19 | TRBD2 | - | TGTGCCAGTAGTACACGACTGGGGACTAGCGGGGTATCCAAAAACATTCAGTACTTC | CASSTRLGTSGVSKNIQYF
TRBJ1-2 | TRBV27 | - | - | TGTGCCAGCAGTTCCAAAGGGTCGCGGGGCTATGGCTACACCTTC | CASSSKGSRGYGYTF
TRBJ1-1 | TRBV7-7 | TRBD1 | - | TGTGCCAGCAGCCAACTGGGACAGGGGAACACTGAAGCTTTCTTT | CASSQLGQGNTEAFF
TRBJ1-2 | TRBV29-1 | - | - | TGCAGCGTTGCTTCTGCCGGGGACTATGGCTACACCTTC | CSVASAGDYGYTF
TRBJ1-2 | TRBV6-5 | - | few | TGTGCCAGCAGCCGCGGACAGAGCAAGGGCTACACCTTC | CASSRGQSKGYTF
TRBJ1-1 | TRBV12-3/TRBV12-4 | - | - | TGTGCCAGCTACCGTTGGGCGGGAACTGAAGCTTTCTTT | CASYRWAGTEAFF
TRBJ2-7 | TRBV27 | TRBD1 | - | TGTGCCAGCAAGAAAGGGGGCTCTACGGCTACCTACGAGCAGTACTTC | CASKKGGSTATYEQYF
TRBJ1-1 | TRBV6-4 | TRBD1 | few | TGTGCCAGCAGTGACTCGCCCTATTCTCAGGGGGAGAAGAACACTGAAGCTTTCTTT | CASSDSPYSQGEKNTEAFF
TRBJ1-5 | TRBV7-2 | - | - | TGTGCCAGCAGCTTAAGGGGGTTCCTCAATCAGCCCCAGCATTTT | CASSLRGFLNQPQHF
TRBJ2-1 | TRBV19 | TRBD2 | - | TGTGCCAGTAGTTCGCGCGGGGGGGGAAACAATGAGCAGTTCTTC | CASSSRGGGNNEQFF
TRBJ2-7 | TRBV5-1 | TRBD2 | - | TGCGCCAGCAGCTTGGAGGGGCTAGCGGGGAGTTACGAGCAGTACTTC | CASSLEGLAGSYEQYF
TRBJ1-1 | TRBV5-4 | TRBD1 | once | TGTGCCAGCAGCTCCCGGACAGGGGGGACTGAAGCTTTCTTT | CASSSRTGGTEAFF
TRBJ1-1 | TRBV5-6 | - | - | TGTGCCAGCAGCTTTACCGGGATGAACACTGAAGCTTTCTTT | CASSFTGMNTEAFF
TRBJ2-3 | TRBV3-1/TRBV3-2 | - | - | TGTGCCAGCAGCCAAGATTCGTCAGATACGCAGTATTTT | CASSQDSSDTQYF
TRBJ1-5 | TRBV6-6 | TRBD1 | few | TGTGCCAGCCATGACAGGGAAAGTCAGCCCCAGCATTTT | CASHDRESQPQHF